The present T cell receptor (beta chain) was sequenced within a study of T cells in localized non-small cell lung cancer. Whole-study results and caveats: Detection in adjacent lung was observed for a median about 50 of the top 100 tumor clones. Compared with tumor, uninvolved adjacent lung displayed greater T cell clonality, ranking highest overall.

Clones were sequenced by immunoSEQ multiplex PCR, and TCRdb holds only the in-frame ones, with some missing. The sample records around 67,000 clones, 90% being singletons. The length of the CDR3 is 14 residues. CDR1 is ENHRY, CDR2 SYGVKD, per germline. Trimming removed 2 bases from V and 9 bases from J, with 11 bases in between. With respect to this clone: Its target is not known.

This rearrangement joins TRBV10-3 to TRBJ1-6; D uncertain. Sequencing was performed on peripheral blood, taken before any cancer treatment. The sequence was collected from a woman between 35 and 70 years old with stage I lung adenocarcinoma. The CDR3 reads CAISEADWGSPLHF. DNA of the CDR3: TGTGCCATCAGTGAGGCAGATTGGGGTTCACCCCTCCACTTT.